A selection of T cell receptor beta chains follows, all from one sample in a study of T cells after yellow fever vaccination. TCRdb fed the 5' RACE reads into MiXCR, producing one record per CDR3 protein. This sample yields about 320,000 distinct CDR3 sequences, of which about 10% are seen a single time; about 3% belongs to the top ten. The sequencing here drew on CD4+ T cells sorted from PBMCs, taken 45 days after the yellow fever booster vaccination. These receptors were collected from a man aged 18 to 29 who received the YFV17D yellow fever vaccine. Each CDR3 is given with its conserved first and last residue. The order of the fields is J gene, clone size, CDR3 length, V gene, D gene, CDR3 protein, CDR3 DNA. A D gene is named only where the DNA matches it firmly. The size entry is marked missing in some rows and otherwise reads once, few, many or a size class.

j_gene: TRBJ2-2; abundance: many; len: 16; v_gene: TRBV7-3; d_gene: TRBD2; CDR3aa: CASGASGGPRTGELFF; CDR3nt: TGTGCCAGCGGTGCTAGCGGGGGGCCACGCACCGGGGAGCTGTTTTTT
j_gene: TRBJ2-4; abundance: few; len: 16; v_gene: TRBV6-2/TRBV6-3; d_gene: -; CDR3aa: CASSYRAQGAKNIQYF; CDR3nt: TGTGCCAGCAGTTATCGCGCACAGGGAGCCAAAAACATTCAGTACTTC
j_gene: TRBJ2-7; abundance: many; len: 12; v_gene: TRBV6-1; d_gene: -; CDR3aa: CATEQGSYEQYF; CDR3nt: TGTGCCACCGAGCAGGGGAGCTACGAGCAGTACTTC
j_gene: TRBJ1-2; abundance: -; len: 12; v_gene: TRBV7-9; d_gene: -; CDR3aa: CASSPGGQGYTF; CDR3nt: TGTGCCAGCAGCCCGGGGGGGCAAGGCTACACCTTC
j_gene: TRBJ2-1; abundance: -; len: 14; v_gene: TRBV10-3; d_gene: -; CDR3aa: CAISSLRGGNEQFF; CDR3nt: TGTGCCATCAGTTCCCTTAGAGGAGGCAATGAGCAGTTCTTC
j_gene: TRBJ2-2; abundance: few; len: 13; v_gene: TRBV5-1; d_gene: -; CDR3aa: CASSLVATGELFF; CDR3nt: TGCGCCAGCAGCTTGGTAGCCACCGGGGAGCTGTTTTTT
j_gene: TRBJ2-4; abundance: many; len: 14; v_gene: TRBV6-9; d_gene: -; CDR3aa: CASSFRDGQNIQYF; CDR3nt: TGTGCCAGCAGTTTCCGGGACGGCCAAAACATTCAGTACTTC
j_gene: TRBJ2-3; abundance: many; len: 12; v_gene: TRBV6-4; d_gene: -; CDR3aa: CASSRDGDTQYF; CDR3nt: TGTGCCAGCAGTCGTGACGGAGATACGCAGTATTTT
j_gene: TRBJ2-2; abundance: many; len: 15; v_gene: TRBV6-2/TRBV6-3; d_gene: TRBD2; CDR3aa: CASTGLAGYTGELFF; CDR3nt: TGTGCCAGCACCGGACTAGCGGGTTACACCGGGGAGCTGTTTTTT
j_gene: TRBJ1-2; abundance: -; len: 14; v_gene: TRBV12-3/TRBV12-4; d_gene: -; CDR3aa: CASSFGRKNYGYTF; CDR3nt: TGTGCCAGCAGTTTCGGGAGGAAAAACTATGGCTACACCTTC
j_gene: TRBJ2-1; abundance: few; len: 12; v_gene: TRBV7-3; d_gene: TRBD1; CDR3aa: CASSAQGAKLFF; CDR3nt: TGTGCCAGCAGCGCACAGGGGGCTAAATTGTTCTTC
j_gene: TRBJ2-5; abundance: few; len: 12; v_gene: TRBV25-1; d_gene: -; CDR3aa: CASSALTQTQYF; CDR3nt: TGTGCCAGCAGTGCCTTAACTCAGACCCAGTACTTC
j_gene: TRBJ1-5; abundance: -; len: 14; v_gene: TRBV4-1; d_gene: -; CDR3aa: CASSQDGRAQPQHF; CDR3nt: TGCGCCAGCAGCCAAGATGGAAGGGCTCAGCCCCAGCATTTT
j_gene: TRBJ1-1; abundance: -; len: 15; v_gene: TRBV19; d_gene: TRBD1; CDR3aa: CASSTGTGGLGEAFF; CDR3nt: TGTGCCAGTAGTACCGGGACAGGGGGCCTCGGTGAAGCTTTCTTT
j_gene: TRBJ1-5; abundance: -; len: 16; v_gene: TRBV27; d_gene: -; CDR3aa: CASSRRYGQSNQPQHF; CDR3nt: TGTGCCAGCAGCCGACGCTATGGACAGAGCAATCAGCCCCAGCATTTT
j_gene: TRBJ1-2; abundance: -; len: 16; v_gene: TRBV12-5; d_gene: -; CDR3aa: CASGLVGGTSGYGYTF; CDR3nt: TGTGCTAGTGGTTTGGTTGGGGGAACGTCAGGCTATGGCTACACCTTC
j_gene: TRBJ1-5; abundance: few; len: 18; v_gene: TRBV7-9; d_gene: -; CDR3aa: CASSTYRDTSRGNQPQHF; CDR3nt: TGTGCCAGCAGCACATACCGGGACACTTCTAGGGGCAATCAGCCCCAGCATTTT
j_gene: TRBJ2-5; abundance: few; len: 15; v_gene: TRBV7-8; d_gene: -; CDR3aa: CASSFLFGQQETQYF; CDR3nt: TGTGCCAGCAGCTTTCTCTTCGGACAGCAAGAGACCCAGTACTTC
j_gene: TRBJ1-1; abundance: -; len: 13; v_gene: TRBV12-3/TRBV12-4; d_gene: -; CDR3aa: CASSGTHNTEAFF; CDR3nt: TGTGCCAGCAGTGGGACCCACAACACTGAAGCTTTCTTT
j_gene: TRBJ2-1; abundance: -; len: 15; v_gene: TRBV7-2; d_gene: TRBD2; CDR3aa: CASSWEGGNYNEQFF; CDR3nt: TGTGCCAGCAGCTGGGAGGGCGGGAACTACAATGAGCAGTTCTTC
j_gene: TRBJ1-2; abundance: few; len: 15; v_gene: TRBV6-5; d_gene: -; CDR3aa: CASSRSHPTNYGYTF; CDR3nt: TGTGCCAGCAGCCGGAGCCATCCTACTAACTATGGCTACACCTTC
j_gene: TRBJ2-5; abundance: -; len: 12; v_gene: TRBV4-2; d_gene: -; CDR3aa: CASCQDGLTQYF; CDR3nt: TGTGCCAGCTGCCAAGATGGTTTGACCCAGTACTTC
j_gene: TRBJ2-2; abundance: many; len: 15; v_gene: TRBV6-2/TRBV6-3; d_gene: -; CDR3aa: CASREPGTDTGELFF; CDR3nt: TGTGCCAGCAGAGAGCCCGGGACGGACACCGGGGAGCTGTTTTTT
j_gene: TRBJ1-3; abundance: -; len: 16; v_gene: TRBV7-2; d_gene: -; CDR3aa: CASSLEQANSGNTIYF; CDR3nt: TGTGCCAGCAGCTTAGAGCAGGCGAACTCTGGAAACACCATATATTTT
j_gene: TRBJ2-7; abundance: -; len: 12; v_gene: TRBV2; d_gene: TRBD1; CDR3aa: CASRRQGYEQYF; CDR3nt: TGTGCCAGCAGGCGACAGGGCTACGAGCAGTACTTC
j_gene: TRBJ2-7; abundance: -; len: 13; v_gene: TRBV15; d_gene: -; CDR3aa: CATSRGGRGEQYF; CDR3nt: TGTGCCACCAGCAGAGGAGGAAGGGGCGAGCAGTACTTC
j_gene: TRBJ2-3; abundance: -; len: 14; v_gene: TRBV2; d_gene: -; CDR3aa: CASSRTYLLDTQYF; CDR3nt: TGTGCCAGCAGCAGGACTTACCTTCTGGATACGCAGTATTTT
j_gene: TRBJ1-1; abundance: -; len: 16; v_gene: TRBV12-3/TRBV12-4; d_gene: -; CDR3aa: CASSWGRGFMNTEAFF; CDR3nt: TGTGCCAGCAGTTGGGGCAGGGGATTCATGAACACTGAAGCTTTCTTT
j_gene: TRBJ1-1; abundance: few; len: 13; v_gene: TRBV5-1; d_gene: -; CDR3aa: CASSLAGGREAFF; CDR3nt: TGCGCCAGCAGCTTGGCCGGGGGCCGTGAAGCTTTCTTT
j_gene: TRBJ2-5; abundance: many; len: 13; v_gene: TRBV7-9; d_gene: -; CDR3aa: CASSRDVEETQYF; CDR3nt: TGTGCCAGCAGCCGGGACGTAGAAGAGACCCAGTACTTC
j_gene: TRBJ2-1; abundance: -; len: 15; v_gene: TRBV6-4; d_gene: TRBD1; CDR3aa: CASSAGQAAGNEQFF; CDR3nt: TGTGCCAGCAGCGCTGGACAGGCCGCGGGCAATGAGCAGTTCTTC
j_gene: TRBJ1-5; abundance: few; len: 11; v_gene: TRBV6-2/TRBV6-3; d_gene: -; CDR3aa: CASGQSQPQHF; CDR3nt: TGTGCCAGCGGACAGTCTCAGCCCCAGCATTTT
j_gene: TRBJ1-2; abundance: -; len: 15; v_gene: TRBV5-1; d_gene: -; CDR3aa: CASSLGGGYGYGYTF; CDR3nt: TGCGCCAGCAGCTTGGGAGGTGGATATGGCTATGGCTACACCTTC
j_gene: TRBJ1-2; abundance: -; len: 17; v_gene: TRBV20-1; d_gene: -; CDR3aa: CSARAPLGGQGEGGYTF; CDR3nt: TGCAGTGCTAGAGCTCCCCTTGGGGGTCAGGGTGAGGGTGGCTACACCTTC
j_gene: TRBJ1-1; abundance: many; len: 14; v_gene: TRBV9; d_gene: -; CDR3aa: CASSVESLNTEAFF; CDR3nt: TGTGCCAGCAGCGTAGAAAGCCTGAACACTGAAGCTTTCTTT
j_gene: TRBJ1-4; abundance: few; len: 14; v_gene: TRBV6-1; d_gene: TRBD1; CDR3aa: CASRMTGANEKLFF; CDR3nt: TGTGCCAGCAGGATGACAGGGGCTAATGAAAAACTGTTTTTT
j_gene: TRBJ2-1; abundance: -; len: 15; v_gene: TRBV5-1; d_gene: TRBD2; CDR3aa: CASSPGGLRPNEQFF; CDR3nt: TGCGCCAGCAGCCCGGGGGGGCTTCGACCCAATGAGCAGTTCTTC
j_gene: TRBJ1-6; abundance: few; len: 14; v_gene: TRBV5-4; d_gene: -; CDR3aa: CASSFEAYNSPLHF; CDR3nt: TGTGCCAGCAGCTTCGAGGCGTATAATTCACCCCTCCACTTT
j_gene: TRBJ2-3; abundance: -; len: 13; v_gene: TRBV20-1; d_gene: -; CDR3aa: CSATHQQTDTQYF; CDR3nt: TGCAGTGCTACTCATCAGCAGACAGATACGCAGTATTTT
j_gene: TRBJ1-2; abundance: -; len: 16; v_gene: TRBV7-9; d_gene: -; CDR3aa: CASSLGGGVSNYGYTF; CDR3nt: TGTGCCAGCAGCTTAGGAGGGGGTGTTTCTAACTATGGCTACACCTTC